This T cell receptor beta chain is from a study of cytomegalovirus exposure and HLA in healthy donors (dated by TCRdb to the late 2010s). Background on the whole study: An earlier analysis of roughly 630 of the donors reported roughly 270 Gb of sequence data and roughly 100 million unique TCR beta sequences from 150 million to 200 million T cells. In addition to the first cohort of 666 subjects, a separate validation cohort of 130 or so different subjects was used. The study combined high-throughput TCR immunosequencing, statistical association of individual TCRs with disease status, and machine learning to predict cytomegalovirus infection status. Rather than using new phenotypic data, the later analysis identified candidate immune exposures from TCR beta sequences and from how often those sequences occurred across donors. In a later genetic analysis, genome-wide SNP genotypes for about 55% of the roughly 670 donors were used, and that subset was treated as a discovery cohort. Of the roughly 400 genotyped donors, 65% to 90% fell in the genetic ancestry cluster associated with self-reported Caucasian donors. A handful of DR-DQ haplotypes were handled as single units for association and clustering because linkage in the cohort was strong. Alongside the repertoire data, information on donor age, sex, ethnicity and CMV serostatus was compiled. On average, roughly 250,000 unique TCR beta nucleotide sequences were sequenced per donor among 350 to 400 genotyped donors of the cohort, with 15% to 20% of those sequences being non-productive. Typing coverage varied by locus: 629-630 donors for A, B, C, DRB1 and DQB1; about 520 for DQA1; 606 for DPA1; approximately 450 for DPB1. To decide whether each TCR beta V gene segment behaved as functional or pseudogenic, an earlier analysis of approximately 600 of the donors relied on high-throughput TCR beta sequencing. Around 320 gigabases of sequencing data and some 85 million unique TCR sequences were included in an early release covering around 650 HLA-typed donors. HLA typing included class I and class II loci at four-digit resolution. The T cell repertoires of 666 subjects were profiled by immunosequencing and related to cytomegalovirus serostatus. A later analysis re-examined previously published TCR beta repertoires from 500 to 700 donors and added high-resolution HLA genotyping to investigate patterns of TCR occurrence. The aim of the study was to test whether cataloging public T cell receptors could identify signatures of past pathogen exposure. Every discovery cohort repertoire had been produced on one sequencing platform. Study-wide conclusions, independent of this receptor: A later genetic analysis associated a missense DCLRE1C variant with V-gene and J-gene trimming of TCR beta chains, and an independent cohort replicated the association. Most TCR sequences were seen in very few donors, while some public TCRs were found in many individuals. For the cohort, immune exposure information was limited to CMV serostatus. In a later analysis, several top co-occurrence clusters were reported to appear linked to parvovirus B19, influenza, CMV and Epstein-Barr virus. The authors suggested that the approach could potentially be extended to other disease states and immunological phenotypes. According to a later genetic analysis, donors in an Asian-associated ancestry cluster had fewer N-insertions in productive TCRs than the roughly 700-donor mean. The classifier was reported to diagnose cytomegalovirus status with high specificity and sensitivity in both the original and validation cohorts. In a later analysis, the rate of TCR association differed among HLA loci, with DRB1 alleles having the most associated TCRs and HLA-C alleles having the fewest. Compared with equally common non-associated chains, HLA-associated TCR beta chains in a later analysis were more clonally expanded and had lower generation probabilities. Because HLA typing was unavailable for some donors at each locus, only the typed subset was used in association tests. Three of the identified cytomegalovirus-associated TCR beta chains were confirmed in vitro to be specific for cytomegalovirus antigens. Because counts were too low, some 16 rarely observed V segments, including chromosome 9 orphons, were excluded from the earlier analysis of under 650 of the donors. Some IMGT-functional V segments, including TRBV6-2 and TRBV6-3, could not be distinguished by the 87-base-pair reads and were therefore excluded. A cluster of highly shared sequence variants was judged likely to represent a technical artifact of the sequencing pipeline. The study gave a list of roughly 150 TCR beta chains associated with cytomegalovirus. The cohort was sequenced for TCR beta chains only, and without alpha or paired-chain data the features that could be detected were limited. The presence/absence analyses assumed that sequencing depth was roughly uniform across donors, and that assumption may not be true. Correlated functional status among segregating V segments might reflect linkage disequilibrium, but an unknown experimental factor could not be ruled out. When HLA alleles, especially DR and DQ, strongly co-occurred, attributing TCR associations to individual alleles was difficult. Most CMV-associated TCR beta chains appeared to be HLA-restricted in a later analysis, and the HLA associations seemed to be driven largely by CMV exposure. A further reported finding was that TCR beta sequences accurately predicted the HLA-A and HLA-B alleles for most subjects in the first cohort. In an earlier analysis of around 600 of the donors, most TCR beta V segments were observed in productive rearrangements about 90% or about 30% of the time, broadly matching IMGT annotations. Specific HLA alleles were associated with 15,000 to 20,000 TCR beta sequences at a false discovery rate of 0.05 in a later analysis.

To prepare the library, the immunoSEQ multiplex PCR assay was applied. The multiplex PCR relied on a mix of 60 forward primers for TCR Vbeta segments and 13 reverse primers for TCR Jbeta segments. The CDR3 region of rearranged TCR beta genes was amplified from genomic DNA by a multiplex PCR assay. The Illumina HiSeq System was used to sequence the amplified TCR beta libraries as 87-base-pair reads. In the paper's pipeline: Across the roughly 670 repertoires, a later analysis counted 60 million to 90 million unique TCR beta chains, roughly 11 million of which were shared by at least two donors. A nearest-neighbor algorithm error-corrected the raw reads and collapsed the reads into unique sequences, merging closely related sequences to remove PCR and sequencing errors. V, D and J gene segments were assigned by aligning CDR3 sequences to IMGT reference sequences. For a sequence to be retained, a match of at least six nucleotides was required to both a V gene segment and a J gene segment. Rearrangements were classified as productive when the CDR3 lacked stop codons and remained in frame with V and J, and all other rearrangements were classified as non-productive. CDR3 was defined by IMGT convention, running from the second conserved V-encoded cysteine to the conserved J-encoded phenylalanine. Sequences without an unambiguous match to a single V gene segment were excluded from the earlier analysis of 587 of the donors. An earlier analysis of around 600 of the donors classified V segments as functional when productive rearrangements were above 56.7% and as segregating when the standard deviation between donors was above 5%. A statistical classification framework was developed to diagnose cytomegalovirus status using the catalog of TCR beta chain sequences. A later analysis assigned V and J genes by comparing TCR nucleotide sequences with IMGT/GENE-DB human TR gene sequences. The TCRdist pipeline was used in a later analysis to assign CDR3 sequences and most-parsimonious VDJ recombination scenarios. In a later analysis, each TCR beta chain was defined by its CDR3 amino acid sequence together with its V-gene family, and reads without a unique V-gene family were excluded. To address suspected cross-contamination and a sequencing artifact, a later analysis removed several hundred highly shared, low-generation-probability nucleotide sequences. In a later analysis, a clonal expansion index for each public chain was calculated from normalized within-repertoire ranks of inferred template counts. Generation probabilities in a later analysis came from a VDJ recombination model fitted to out-of-frame rearrangements, and those results were checked against IGoR. A later analysis scored TCR-TCR, TCR-HLA and TCR-CMV co-occurrence with hypergeometric tests, applying a repertoire-size bias correction to TCR pairs. To estimate false discovery rates, a later analysis permuted the HLA or CMV assignments 20 times. In a later analysis, co-occurring TCRs were grouped with DBSCAN, and TCRdist sequence similarity was added when clustering was performed within HLA-allele-positive subsets. Co-occurrence clustering excluded repertoires with fewer than 30,000 or more than 120,000 public chains, plus five with anomalous nucleotide sharing. Held by TCRdb, this immuneACCESS table contains in-frame sequences only and omits some clones. Under half of the omission traces to an unresolved V gene where checked; the cause of the rest is unknown. The V and J calls and clone size come from that table; D and trimming were worked out from the DNA. This sample gives roughly 92,000 clones in total; 80% of them show up just once. Of the sample, around 23% is held by the ten largest clones.

As regards this clone: It lacks a known antigen. Qualities for individual bases were not recorded, and no much larger clone is one base off.

V is reduced by 8 bases and J by 1 base, leaving a spacing of 9 bases between them. Including cysteine and valine, the CDR3 has 12 amino acids. The sequence is cut down to CDR3 DNA, 36 bases in frame from base 1. The germline V gene yields SGHNT for CDR1 and YENEEA for CDR2. The cohort comprised 710 or so healthy bone marrow donors. At the time of sampling, all cohort members were nominally healthy, though unrecorded immune exposures were likely present. The donor tested CMV seropositive and was one of the 289 seropositive cohort members. Each donor provided a peripheral blood sample, and peripheral blood mononuclear cells were used for TCR beta sequencing. Genomic DNA extraction from the blood cell samples was performed with the Qiagen DNeasy Blood Extraction Kit.

The chain was built from TRBV11-3 and TRBJ2-7, with no reliable assignment of the D segment. Input material: PBMCs. The sequence was collected from a woman aged 45-60 years in good health and CMV-seropositive. The DNA sequence follows: TGTGCCAGCGGGCGAAATTCCTACGAGCAGTACGTC. It specifies CASGRNSYEQYV.